This T cell receptor beta chain stems from a study of T cells in Graves' hyperthyroidism and ophthalmopathy. From germline, CDR1 is SGHAT and CDR2 FQDESV (reference sequence). The CDR3 has 13 residues. V gave up 5 bases and J gave up 5 bases, with 12 bases separating them. Study-wide points: Most thyroid clonotypes with frequency above 0.001 were detected in blood. From stable hyperthyroidism, ophthalmopathy was set apart by a 13 V-J model. Ophthalmopathy was model-predicted a median approximately 6.4 months pre-onset.

Amplified TCR beta CDR3 regions derived from RNA transcripts. Primed by the HTBI set, a first-round RT-PCR was run on the TCR CDR3. TCRdb called the multiplex PCR reads again in MiXCR, with one record for every CDR3 protein. The profile shows about 360,000 distinct CDR3 sequences, approximately 25% of them singletons. On this clonotype: Antigen specificity is unknown.

V gene TRBV11-1 combines with J gene TRBJ2-5; D call uncertain. Sequencing was done on a sample of blood. The clonotype comes from a man aged 45 to 65 with Graves' hyperthyroidism. The CDR3 region is CASSRSPSETQYF. The CDR3 DNA is TGTGCCAGCAGCCGCTCGCCCTCGGAGACCCAGTACTTC.